The entry that follows covers one T cell receptor beta chain sequence. This entry is derived from a study of blood T cell repertoires in COVID-19. Study background: Material from acute and convalescent COVID-19 was sourced from the United States, Italy and Spain. From T cells, B-cell-depleted T cells, or PBMCs came the material, which was cDNA or gDNA.

The data were produced by immunoSEQ multiplex PCR, yet TCRdb's version contains in-frame clones alone and is incomplete. Here the sample spans about 120,000 clones, 75% to 90% being singletons. The CDR3 consists of 15 residues. Germline V lookup: CDR1 LNHDA, CDR2 SQIVND (reference sequence). Trimming pared 6 bases from V and 5 bases from J, leaving 19 bases between. The V and J genes are TRBV19 and TRBJ2-5; D might be TRBD2 (6 bases). The receptor was derived from a man aged 70-80 years with active or convalescent COVID-19. The specimen was peripheral blood. The DNA of the CDR3 is TGTGCCAGTAGCGGCGGGGCCAGGGCGAGGGAGACCCAGTACTTC. This codes for CASSGGARARETQYF.